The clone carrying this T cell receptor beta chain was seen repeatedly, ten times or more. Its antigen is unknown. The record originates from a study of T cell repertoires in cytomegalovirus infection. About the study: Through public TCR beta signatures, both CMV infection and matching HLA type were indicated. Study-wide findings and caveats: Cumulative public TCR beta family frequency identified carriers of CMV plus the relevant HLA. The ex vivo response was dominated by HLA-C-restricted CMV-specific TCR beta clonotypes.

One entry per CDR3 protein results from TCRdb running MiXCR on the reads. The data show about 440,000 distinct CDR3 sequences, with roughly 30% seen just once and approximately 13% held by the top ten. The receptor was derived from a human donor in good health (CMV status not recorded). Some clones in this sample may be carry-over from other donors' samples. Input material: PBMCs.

CDR3 in amino acids: CASNQGGGQETQYF. CDR3 coding DNA: TGTGCCAGCAATCAGGGGGGAGGCCAAGAGACCCAGTACTTC. The chain uses TRBV7-3 and TRBJ2-5, with D possibly being TRBD1 (7 bases). The germline V and J ends were trimmed by 7 bases and 1 base, with 13 bases remaining between them. The CDR3 consists of 14 residues. Germline V lookup: CDR1 SGHTA, CDR2 FQGTGA.